A selection of T cell receptor beta chains follows, all from one sample in a study of shared clonotypes between healthy human individuals. Sequenced by immunoSEQ multiplex PCR; TCRdb stores in-frame clones only, minus some. This sample yields over a million clones, of which more than 95% are seen a single time; roughly 1.2% belongs to the top ten. Sequencing was performed on naive CD4+ T cells sorted from blood. Receptor source: a young man in good health. Both conserved end residues are part of each CDR3. A D gene is named only where the DNA matches it firmly. Expanded clones are given a class, and other clones once, few, many or no size at all.

TRBJ1-5 | 14 | TRBV18 | TRBD1 | - | CASSLGQGSQPQHF | TGTGCCAGCTCACTTGGACAGGGCAGTCAGCCCCAGCATTTT
TRBJ1-3 | 14 | TRBV2 | - | - | CASSGLTSGNTIYF | TGTGCCAGCAGTGGGCTTACCTCTGGAAACACCATATATTTT
TRBJ1-5 | 16 | TRBV28 | - | - | CASSTAQGIFGQPQHF | TGTGCCAGCAGCACCGCTCAGGGGATTTTCGGACAGCCCCAGCATTTT
TRBJ2-4 | 12 | TRBV30 | TRBD1 | - | CAWGTGGNIQYF | TGTGCCTGGGGGACAGGGGGCAACATTCAGTACTTC
TRBJ2-7 | 13 | TRBV6-1 | - | - | CASRTLAGDEQYF | TGTGCCAGCAGGACCTTGGCGGGTGACGAGCAGTACTTC
TRBJ2-2 | 16 | TRBV5-1 | TRBD1 | - | CASSWLTGTNTGELFF | TGCGCCAGCAGTTGGCTGACAGGGACGAACACCGGGGAGCTGTTTTTT
TRBJ1-1 | 16 | TRBV7-2 | TRBD1 | - | CASSTRTGAVNTEAFF | TGTGCCAGCAGCACTAGGACAGGGGCCGTGAACACTGAAGCTTTCTTT
TRBJ2-5 | 16 | TRBV27 | TRBD1 | - | CASRRTRDRGQETQYF | TGTGCCAGCAGACGGACCCGGGACAGGGGGCAAGAGACCCAGTACTTC
TRBJ2-7 | 19 | TRBV15 | - | - | CATSRGGSPLASRRSEQYF | TGTGCCACCAGCAGAGGGGGAAGTCCACTAGCCTCTCGTAGAAGCGAGCAGTACTTC
TRBJ2-4 | 13 | TRBV28 | - | - | CASSLLSENIQYF | TGTGCCAGCAGTTTACTCAGCGAAAACATTCAGTACTTC
TRBJ2-7 | 13 | TRBV2 | TRBD2 | - | CASMTSGRYEQYF | TGTGCCAGCATGACTAGCGGGAGGTACGAGCAGTACTTC
TRBJ1-5 | 13 | TRBV2 | - | - | CASSGMTGKAQHF | TGTGCCAGCAGTGGCATGACTGGCAAAGCCCAGCATTTT
TRBJ2-5 | 10 | TRBV6-1 | - | - | CASSTETQYF | TGTGCCAGCAGTACAGAGACCCAGTACTTC
TRBJ2-1 | 15 | TRBV18 | TRBD2 | - | CASSPRGLAGGEQFF | TGTGCCAGCTCACCACGGGGACTAGCGGGAGGCGAGCAGTTCTTC
TRBJ1-2 | 13 | TRBV7-9 | - | once | CASSQGSHYGYTF | TGTGCCAGCAGCCAAGGGAGTCACTATGGCTACACCTTC
TRBJ2-3 | 18 | TRBV9 | TRBD2 | - | CASSVVAGAFRRTDTQYF | TGTGCCAGCAGCGTAGTAGCGGGAGCCTTCAGGCGCACAGATACGCAGTATTTT
TRBJ2-3 | 20 | TRBV2 | TRBD2 | - | CASRGPTGSIPSGGTDTQYF | TGTGCCAGCAGGGGACCGACAGGGTCCATTCCTAGCGGGGGCACAGATACGCAGTATTTT
TRBJ2-1 | 14 | TRBV4-1 | TRBD1 | - | CASSTAGGKDEQFF | TGCGCCAGCAGCACGGCAGGGGGCAAGGATGAGCAGTTCTTC
TRBJ1-5 | 13 | TRBV28 | - | - | CASTPRGVQPQHF | TGTGCCAGCACCCCCCGGGGGGTTCAGCCCCAGCATTTT
TRBJ2-3 | 14 | TRBV9 | - | few | CASSAEGGADTQYF | TGTGCCAGCAGCGCAGAGGGGGGCGCAGATACGCAGTATTTT
TRBJ1-2 | 14 | TRBV28 | - | - | CASSSETGNYGYTF | TGTGCCAGCAGTTCCGAAACAGGGAACTATGGCTACACCTTC
TRBJ2-3 | 15 | TRBV5-1 | TRBD2 | - | CASSSGTSTTDTQYF | TGCGCCAGCAGCTCCGGGACTAGCACTACAGATACGCAGTATTTT
TRBJ1-1 | 15 | TRBV28 | - | once | CASSFNGGINTEAFF | TGTGCCAGCAGTTTCAATGGAGGAATAAACACTGAAGCTTTCTTT
TRBJ2-5 | 12 | TRBV29-1 | - | - | CSAGHQEETQYF | TGCAGCGCGGGACACCAGGAGGAGACCCAGTACTTC
TRBJ1-4 | 15 | TRBV6-6 | - | - | CASSATTSGGEKLFF | TGTGCCAGCAGTGCGACGACGTCAGGTGGTGAAAAACTGTTTTTT
TRBJ2-7 | 14 | TRBV10-1 | - | - | CASSRGGSSYEQYF | TGCGCCAGCTCCCGAGGAGGTAGCTCCTACGAGCAGTACTTC